This T cell receptor (beta chain) was sequenced in a study of T-cell memory formation after mild COVID-19. About the study: Largely donor-specific sequence clusters came from two donors.

This CDR3 is 14 amino acids long. The V end was cut by 8 bases, the J end by 1 base, with 12 bases between. The germline V gene has CDR1 SEHNR and CDR2 FQNEAQ (reference sequence). Regarding the study as a whole: Shrinking CD4+ clones resided mostly in CM and EM, and CD8+ ones in EMRA.

This clonotype occurred a few times. Its antigen is not identified. 5'RACE primed at constant segments yielded TCR alpha and TCR beta cDNA libraries bearing sample barcodes and UMIs. From the 5' RACE reads, TCRdb called clonotypes with MiXCR, one entry per CDR3 protein. The table includes roughly 600,000 distinct CDR3 sequences, over 15% detected once. The chain couples TRBV7-9 to TRBJ1-5; D is possibly TRBD1 (5 bases). Sample: PBMCs or a T cell subset sorted from them (not recorded which). The receptor comes from an adult woman who had mild COVID-19 (a few samples of this study predate the infection). Cell type and time point are not known. In DNA, the CDR3 is TGTGCCAGCGGCCAGGGAATCAGCAATCAGCCCCAGCATTTT. This gives the protein CASGQGISNQPQHF.